This T cell receptor (beta chain) was identified in a study of CD8+CD57+ T cells in acquired aplastic anemia. At the level of the study: Researchers reported that healthy donors averaged approximately 10 million reads for CD4+ cells.

This clonotype was seen ten or more times. Its target is unknown. Findings of the study overall: Overlap between patients and controls comprised about 28 CD8+ CDR3 sequences. CD8+ Simpson's diversity showed no significant patient-control difference.

Germline assignment: CDR1 MNHEY and CDR2 SVGEGT. The CDR3 contains 12 residues. The V and J ends lost 5 bases and 5 bases respectively, with 7 bases between them. The template for TCR beta VDJ and CDR3 sequence profiling was genomic DNA. TCRdb reanalysed the reads using MiXCR and keeps one entry per CDR3 protein. Of 35,000 to 50,000 distinct CDR3 sequences listed, 65% to 70% are singletons. The receptor was derived from a human donor in good health, serving as a control. Sequencing was done on a sample of sorted CD4+, CD8+, or CD8+CD57+ T cells (not recorded which) from PBMCs. This chain links TRBV6-2 or TRBV6-3 with TRBJ1-5; D not certain. The CDR3 nucleotides read TGTGCCAGCAGTCTAGGAGATCAGCCCCAGCATTTT. The encoded protein is CASSLGDQPQHF.